The 3 T cell receptor beta chains below come from one sample, sequenced in a study of blood T cell repertoires in COVID-19. The data were produced by immunoSEQ multiplex PCR, yet TCRdb's version contains in-frame clones alone and is incomplete. The sample has some 94,000 clones, around 88% seen once. Material: peripheral blood. Source of these receptors: a woman aged 55-70 years with COVID-19, enrolled during active disease.

The chain uses TRBV30 and TRBJ2-7; D is unresolved. Germline V lookup: CDR1 GTSNPN, CDR2 SVGIG (reference sequence). This CDR3 region has 12 residues. V gave up 0 bases and J gave up 3 bases, with 6 bases separating them. The CDR3 sequence is CAWSVLSYEQYF. Here the CDR3 DNA reads TGTGCCTGGAGTGTATTGAGCTACGAGCAGTACTTC.

In its sample, this clone was seen once. The chain has TRBV7-2 and TRBJ1-1; D unresolved. The length of the CDR3 is 12 residues. Germline CDR1 is SGHTA and CDR2 is FQGNSA. Trimming removed 3 bases at V and 8 bases at J, with 10 bases between. In nucleotides, the CDR3 is TGTGCCAGCAGCTTTGCGGGAAGGGAAGCTTTCTTT. Translating gives CASSFAGREAFF.

This chain uses TRBV7-8 with TRBJ1-3, with D maybe TRBD1 (6 bases). This CDR3 has 15 residues. From germline, CDR1 is SGHVS and CDR2 FQNEAQ. Trimming left V 5 bases short and J 4 bases short, with 15 bases between. CDR3 DNA: TGTGCCAGCAGCACCCAACAGGGTGCAGGAAACACCATATATTTT. Its protein is CASSTQQGAGNTIYF.